This T cell receptor (beta chain) appears in the sequencing data of a study of spatial heterogeneity in lung cancer. On the study more broadly: A consistent excess of beta-chain over alpha-chain sequences was detected.

Every TCR cDNA molecule carried a tag that served as a unique molecular identifier. TCRdb reprocessed the 5' RACE reads with MiXCR, giving one entry per CDR3 protein. Counted here are about 23,000 distinct CDR3 sequences, about 3.5% occurring once; the ten biggest clones make up under 35%. Study-wide results and limits: There were more appearances of ubiquitous expanded tumor TCRs in blood at resection than at follow-up.

After removal of 1 base from V and 3 bases from J, the junction contained 17 bases not matched to a gene. In germline, CDR1 is LGHDT, CDR2 YNNKEL (reference sequence). The CDR3 loop spans 20 amino acids. Time point meaning: sample taken at primary tumor resection. Whole RNA was taken from tumor, nontumor lung or frozen PBMC; it was then sequenced unsorted. A total of 72 untreated early-stage non-small cell lung cancer patients served as donors. The sample holds many counts of this clonotype. Its target is not known. The sequence derives from a female donor with early-stage non-small cell lung cancer. The material was PBMCs, obtained at surgery. The V gene is TRBV3-1, the J gene TRBJ2-2, with TRBD2 identical over 7 bases. Written as DNA, the CDR3 is TGTGCCAGCAGCCAAGCGGGGTTCGTGGGAGGGCTCTCGTACACCGGGGAGCTGTTTTTT. This sequence encodes CASSQAGFVGGLSYTGELFF.